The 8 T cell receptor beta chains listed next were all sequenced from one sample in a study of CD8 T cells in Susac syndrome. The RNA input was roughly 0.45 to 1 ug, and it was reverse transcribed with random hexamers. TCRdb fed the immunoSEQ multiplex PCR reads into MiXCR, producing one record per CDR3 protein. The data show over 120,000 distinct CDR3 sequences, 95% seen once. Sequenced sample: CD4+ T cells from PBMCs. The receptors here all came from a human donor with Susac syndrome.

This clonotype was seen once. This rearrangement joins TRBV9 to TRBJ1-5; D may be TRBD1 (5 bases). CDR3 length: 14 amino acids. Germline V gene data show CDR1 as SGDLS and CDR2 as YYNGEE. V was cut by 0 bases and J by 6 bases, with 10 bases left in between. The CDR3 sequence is CASSVDGASQPQHF. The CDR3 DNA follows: TGTGCCAGCAGCGTAGACGGGGCGAGTCAGCCCCAGCATTTT.

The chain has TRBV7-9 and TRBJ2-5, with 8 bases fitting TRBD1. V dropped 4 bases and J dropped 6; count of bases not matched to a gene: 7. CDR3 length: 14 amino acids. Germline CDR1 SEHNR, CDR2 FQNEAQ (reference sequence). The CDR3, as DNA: TGTGCCAGCAGCTCACAGGGGGACGGACAGACCCAGTACTTC. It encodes CASSSQGDGQTQYF.

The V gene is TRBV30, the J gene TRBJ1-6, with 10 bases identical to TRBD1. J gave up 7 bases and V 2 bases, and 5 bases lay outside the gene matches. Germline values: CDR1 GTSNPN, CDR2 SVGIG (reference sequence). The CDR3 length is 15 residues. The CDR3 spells CAWSIGTGVNSPLHF. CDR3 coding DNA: TGTGCCTGGAGTATCGGGACAGGGGTAAATTCACCCCTCCACTTT.

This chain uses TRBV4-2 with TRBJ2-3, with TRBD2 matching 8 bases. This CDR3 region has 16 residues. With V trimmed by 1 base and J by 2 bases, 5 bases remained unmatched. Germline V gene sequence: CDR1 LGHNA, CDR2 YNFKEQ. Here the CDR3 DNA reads TGTGCCAGCAGCCAAGTCGGACTAGCACCCACAGATACGCAGTATTTT. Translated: CASSQVGLAPTDTQYF.

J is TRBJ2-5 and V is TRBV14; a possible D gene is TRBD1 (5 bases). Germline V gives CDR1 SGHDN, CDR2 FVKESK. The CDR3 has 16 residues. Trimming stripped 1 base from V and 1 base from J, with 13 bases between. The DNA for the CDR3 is TGTGCCAGCAGCCAAGCGCGTCCAGGGCCCCAAGAGACCCAGTACTTC. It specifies CASSQARPGPQETQYF.

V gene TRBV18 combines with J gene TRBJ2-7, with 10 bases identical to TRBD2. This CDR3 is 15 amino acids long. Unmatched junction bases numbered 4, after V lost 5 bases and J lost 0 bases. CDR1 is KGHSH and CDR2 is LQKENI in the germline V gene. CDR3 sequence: CASSRSGGDSYEQYF. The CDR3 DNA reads TGTGCCAGCTCAAGGAGCGGGGGGGACTCCTACGAGCAGTACTTC. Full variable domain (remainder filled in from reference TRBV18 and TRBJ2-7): NAGVMQNPRHLVRRRGQEARLRCSPMKGHSHVYWYRQLPEEGLKFMVYLQKENIIDESGMPKERFSAEFPKEGPSILRIQQVVRGDSAAYFCASSRSGGDSYEQYFGPGTRLTVT.

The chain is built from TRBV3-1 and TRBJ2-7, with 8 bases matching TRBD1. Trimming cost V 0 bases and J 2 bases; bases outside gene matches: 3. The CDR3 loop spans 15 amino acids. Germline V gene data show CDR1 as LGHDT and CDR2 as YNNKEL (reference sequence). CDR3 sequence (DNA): TGTGCCAGCAGCCAAGAGGGACAGGTCGCCTACGAGCAGTACTTC. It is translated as CASSQEGQVAYEQYF.

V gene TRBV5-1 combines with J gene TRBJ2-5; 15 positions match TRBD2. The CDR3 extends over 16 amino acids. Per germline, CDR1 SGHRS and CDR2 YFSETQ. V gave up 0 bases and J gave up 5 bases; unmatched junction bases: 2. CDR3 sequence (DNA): TGCGCCAGCAGCTTGGACGGGACTAGCGGGAGGGAGACCCAGTACTTC. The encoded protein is CASSLDGTSGRETQYF.